This T cell receptor (beta chain) was retrieved from a study of T cell responses to AZD1222 COVID-19 vaccine (dated by TCRdb to about 2021). Background for the entire study: TCR sequencing was performed for about 250 trial participants, of whom around 200 were given two doses of AZD1222 and around 26 were given two doses of MenACWY control vaccine. Trial participants were enrolled by age into subgroups of 18-55, 56-69 and 70-plus years, and around 150, 29 and 61 TCR-sequenced participants, respectively, were included in these subgroups.

Overall results and qualifications from the work: Because no day 14 peak-response samples were available, repertoires were characterized only after the peak T cell response. The whole spike protein was spanned by vaccine-associated CD4 TCRs, and dominant responses were seen in regions 160-218 and 743-854. Reportedly, close to half of the unique spike-specific TCRs recognized epitopes lying outside the regions that are mutated in the B.1.351 and B.1.1.7 variants. Participants were mostly white British, with more females than males. The authors suggested clonal diversity may have been underestimated. In the small 56-69-year group, the increase in depth fell short of significance, most likely because of low power. A significant rise in spike-specific TCR breadth and depth was observed after two AZD1222 doses relative to day 0 and relative to MenACWY recipients. Only five to seven AZD1222 recipients were SARS-CoV-2 seropositive at baseline, limiting conclusions about previously exposed vaccinees.

In light of the paper, this sample's time point label describes: about 28 days (+/-7) after the second vaccine dose. Because spike-specific TCR depth and breadth did not differ between the two schedules, AZD1222 recipients who got a second dose at roughly 4 weeks were pooled with those who got a second dose at roughly 12 weeks. The vaccinee samples were drawn from two UK trials, COV001 and COV002, one of which was a single-blind randomized controlled phase 2/3 trial testing AZD1222 (ChAdOx1 nCoV-19) in healthy adults. Trial participant PBMC samples were collected at day 0 and day 28 after the second dose for TCRbeta chain sequencing. Taken from cysteine to phenylalanine, the CDR3 has 14 residues. Here the CDR3 DNA is all that survives: 42 bases in frame from base 1. Germline trimming amounts to 3 bases on V and 13 bases on J, with 5 as the count of junction bases outside the gene matches. According to the germline V gene, CDR1 reads MGHRA and CDR2 reads YSYEKL.

The CDR3 regions of human TCRbeta chains were analyzed by immunosequencing. The original pipeline was this. Repertoire TCRs were matched against a reference library of SARS-CoV-2-specific TCRs generated with the MIRA antigen-specificity platform. Breadth was defined as the fraction of unique TCRs that were SARS-CoV-2-associated, and depth was defined as the fraction of total T cells that were SARS-CoV-2-associated. Using the MIRA data, each spike-specific TCR was assigned both to the spike region to which the TCR was reactive and to a CD4 or CD8 class. Log10-transformed breadth and depth values were compared by one-way ANOVA with Sidak's multiple comparisons tests. TCRdb re-hosts the immuneACCESS table, in-frame sequences only. Its copies lack some clones; in the studies checked, an unresolved V gene accounts for under half of them, and the cause for the rest is not known. Clone size and V and J calls were adopted from that table, with D and trimming inferred from the DNA. The sample includes 140,000 or so clones, with 86% observed a single time. The biggest ten clones account for about 4.9% of the sample.

With respect to this clone: Its specific antigen is unknown. No base quality values were provided; no much bigger clone lies one nucleotide off.

The clonotype was recovered from an adult who received the AZD1222 COVID-19 vaccine. This sequence uses TRBV4-1 and TRBJ2-1; TRBD2 agrees with 14 junctional bases. The sequences come from peripheral blood, collected 28 days after the second AZD1222 dose. The CDR3 has the sequence CASSQGTSGSPQFF. The nucleotides are TGCGCCAGCAGCCAGGGGACTAGCGGGAGTCCCCAGTTCTTC.